What follows are 29 T cell receptor beta chains derived from one specimen sequenced in a study of T cells expressing NK-cell markers. TCRdb processed the 5' RACE reads again and assigns one entry to each CDR3 protein, with no DNA. The table gives 300,000 to 450,000 distinct CDR3 sequences; the top ten clones make up over 4% of it. Sequenced input: blood T cells: a sorted CD56 or NKG2C T cell subset, CD4+ or CD8+ T cells, or bulk PBMC T cells (not recorded which). Receptors were obtained from a man aged 18-69 years in good health.

This chain connects TRBV12-3 or TRBV12-4 to TRBJ1-2. The CDR3 totals 14 residues. The CDR3 region is CASSLRVTSYGYTF.

CDR3 protein: CSVQRGTGDTEAFF. J is TRBJ1-1 and V is TRBV29-1; checking the TCRdb D call of TRBD1 is not possible without DNA. From germline, CDR1 is SQVTM and CDR2 ANQGSEA. This CDR3 is 14 amino acids long.

CDR3: CASSYRGLSGANVLTF. The J gene is TRBJ2-6, the V gene TRBV6-5; TCRdb's assignment of TRBD1 cannot be checked, as there is no DNA. The CDR3 consists of 16 residues. Germline CDR1 is MNHEY and CDR2 is SVGAGI.

The chain employs TRBV5-1 and TRBJ2-3; the TCRdb call, TRBD1, lacks DNA for checking. The CDR3 consists of 16 residues. The germline gives CDR1 SGHRS, CDR2 YFSETQ. The CDR3 loop reads CASSSTGGVGTDTQYF.

The chain employs TRBV20-1 and TRBJ2-3; the D call from TCRdb, TRBD2, cannot be confirmed without DNA. Per the germline V gene, CDR1 is DFQATT and CDR2 is SNEGSKA (reference sequence). This CDR3 has 17 residues. CDR3: CSARDPSREPSTDTQYF.

The chain couples TRBV28 to TRBJ2-7; without DNA, the TCRdb call of TRBD2 cannot be checked. The length of the CDR3 is 14 residues. CDR1 is MDHEN, CDR2 SYDVKM, per germline. The CDR3 loop reads CASSLSEGSREQYF.

J is TRBJ2-2 and V is TRBV6-2 or TRBV6-3; TCRdb reports TRBD1, a call that lacks DNA to check it against. The CDR3 extends over 14 amino acids. The germline gives CDR1 MNHEY, CDR2 SVGEGT. The CDR3 is CASRPGGYTGELFF.

This chain links TRBV6-2 or TRBV6-3 with TRBJ2-1; the D call of TRBD1 rests on TCRdb alone, since no DNA is present to check it. CDR3 length equals 14 residues. The germline CDR1 and CDR2 sequences are MNHEY and SVGEGT. This CDR3 reads CASSRADSYNEQFF.

The chain couples TRBV12-3 or TRBV12-4 to TRBJ1-1; the D gene TCRdb calls, TRBD1, cannot be checked with no DNA. The CDR3 loop spans 15 amino acids. The CDR3 region is CASSRIGTGWDEAFF.

V is TRBV29-1 and J is TRBJ2-7; TCRdb calls TRBD1, which cannot be checked without DNA. CDR1 is SQVTM, CDR2 ANQGSEA, per germline. The CDR3 covers 13 residues. This CDR3 is CSVENPLGYEQYF.

The J gene is TRBJ2-1, the V gene TRBV5-1; TCRdb's D call of TRBD1 is untestable without DNA. The CDR3 contains 15 residues. Germline V gene data show CDR1 as SGHRS and CDR2 as YFSETQ. CDR3 loop: CASSFRTGSPNEQFF.

This chain links TRBV7-2 with TRBJ2-1; checking the TCRdb D call of TRBD2 is not possible without DNA. The germline gives CDR1 SGHTA, CDR2 FQGNSA. This CDR3 has 16 residues. The CDR3 protein is CASSLFGLAGSHEQFF.

CDR3 amino acids: CSAQQGWGYTF. The chain uses TRBV20-1 and TRBJ1-2; TCRdb's D gene call, TRBD1, goes unchecked for lack of DNA. CDR1 is DFQATT, CDR2 SNEGSKA, per germline (reference sequence). This CDR3 is 11 amino acids long.

The chain employs TRBV29-1 and TRBJ1-1; lacking DNA, the TRBD1 call made by TCRdb goes unchecked. Germline V gene data show CDR1 as SQVTM and CDR2 as ANQGSEA. This CDR3 is built from 12 residues. This chain's CDR3 is CSAGTGPTEAFF. The entire variable domain, with the rest obtained from reference TRBV29-1 and TRBJ1-1, is as follows: SAVISQKPSRDICQRGTSLTIQCQVDSQVTMMFWYRQQPGQSLTLIATANQGSEATYESGFVIDKFPISRPNLTFSTLTVSNMSPEDSSIYLCSAGTGPTEAFFGQGTRLTVV.

This chain's CDR3 is CASSLDRGQGSNQPQHF. V and J are TRBV28 and TRBJ1-5; absent DNA, TCRdb's TRBD1 call cannot be checked. CDR3 length equals 17 residues. Looked up from germline, CDR1 is MDHEN and CDR2 is SYDVKM.

The chain links TRBV6-2 or TRBV6-3 to TRBJ1-5. The CDR3 is 12 amino acids. Germline-derived CDR1 and CDR2 are MNHEY and SVGEGT. CDR3 loop: CASSYENQPQHF.

The chain employs TRBV7-3 and TRBJ2-3; the TCRdb call, TRBD2, lacks DNA for checking. Germline assignment: CDR1 SGHTA and CDR2 FQGTGA. This CDR3 is built from 16 residues. This CDR3 is CASSTGLAGGEDTQYF.

This chain uses TRBV7-9 with TRBJ2-1; TCRdb proposes TRBD2, but this gene call is untestable without DNA. Looked up from germline, CDR1 is SEHNR and CDR2 is FQNEAQ (reference sequence). This CDR3 is built from 16 residues. The CDR3 region is CASSSGTSGARGEQFF.

The rearrangement joins TRBV11-2 to TRBJ2-2; checking the TCRdb D call of TRBD2 is not possible without DNA. The germline gives CDR1 SGHAT, CDR2 FQNNGV. CDR3 size: 19 residues. The CDR3 here is CASSLVGLAGGRNTGELFF.

This chain uses TRBV6-2 or TRBV6-3 with TRBJ1-5; TCRdb names TRBD1, which stays unverified in the absence of DNA. The length of the CDR3 is 17 residues. Germline CDR1 MNHEY, CDR2 SVGEGT. The CDR3 loop reads CASSSDRLTYSNQPQHF.

This chain uses TRBV6-2 or TRBV6-3 with TRBJ2-5; the TRBD1 assignment by TCRdb is unverifiable without DNA. Germline V lookup: CDR1 MNHEY, CDR2 SVGEGT. The CDR3 loop spans 14 amino acids. CDR3 in amino acids: CASREDRARETQYF.

The V gene is TRBV7-6, the J gene TRBJ2-3; TCRdb designates TRBD2, a call that cannot be tested without DNA. This CDR3 has 17 residues. In germline, CDR1 is SGHVS, CDR2 FNYEAQ. This CDR3 reads CASSSKGLATGTDTQYF. The full variable domain, with the rest looked up from reference TRBV7-6 and TRBJ2-3, is GAGVSQSPRYKVTKRGQDVALRCDPISGHVSLYWYRQALGQGPEFLTYFNYEAQQDKSGLPNDRFSAERPEGSISTLTIQRTEQRDSAMYRCASSSKGLATGTDTQYFGPGTRLTVL.

The chain recombines TRBV12-3 or TRBV12-4 with TRBJ2-3; as DNA is missing, the TRBD1 call by TCRdb cannot be tested. The CDR3 length is 15 residues. CDR3 sequence: CASRRGWGWADTQYF.

The V gene is TRBV7-9, the J gene TRBJ2-5; absent DNA, TCRdb's TRBD2 call cannot be checked. This CDR3 has 15 amino acids. Looked up from germline, CDR1 is SEHNR and CDR2 is FQNEAQ (reference sequence). This CDR3 is CASSLTEGFWETQYF.

The rearrangement joins TRBV16 to TRBJ1-2; lacking DNA, the TRBD1 call made by TCRdb goes unchecked. The CDR3 covers 17 residues. CDR1 and CDR2 (germline): KGHSY, FQNENV. CDR3 amino acids: CASSQSGRALRSYGYTF.

The V call is TRBV6-1, the J call TRBJ2-5; TCRdb names TRBD2, which stays unverified in the absence of DNA. This CDR3 contains 14 residues. Germline V gives CDR1 MNHNS, CDR2 SASEGT. The CDR3 spells CASSPSAGVKTQYF.

This CDR3 is CASSADRVAKNIQYF. The chain joins TRBV2 to TRBJ2-4. The V gene's germline CDR1 is SNHLY and CDR2 FYNNEI. CDR3 length: 15 residues.

The J gene is TRBJ2-5, the V gene TRBV2; lacking DNA, the TRBD1 call made by TCRdb goes unchecked. Germline V CDR1 and CDR2: SNHLY, FYNNEI. The CDR3 runs 15 residues. The CDR3 reads CASSRGTGGTETQYF.

The genes are TRBV3-1 and TRBJ2-7. Germline V CDR1 and CDR2: LGHDT, YNNKEL (reference sequence). CDR3 size: 15 residues. The CDR3 spells CASSHGNSPSYEQYF.